One and the same sample provided the 25 T cell receptor beta chains below, sequenced in a study of beta chain features in type 1 diabetes. The investigators reverse transcribed all of the isolated RNA, so they sequenced expressed TCRB transcripts. Generated by immunoSEQ multiplex PCR, the TCRdb table keeps only in-frame clones and is missing some. This sample yields under 250,000 clones, of which around 14% are seen a single time; around 0.03% belongs to the top ten. What was sequenced was naive CD4+ T cells from blood. Source of these receptors: a middle-aged woman in good health.

This clone was seen a handful of times. The CDR3 here is CASSSPGRGEGAYNEQFF. The DNA of the CDR3 is TGTGCCAGCAGCTCACCGGGCCGCGGGGAGGGGGCCTACAATGAGCAGTTCTTC. V is TRBV7-2 and J is TRBJ2-1; D possibly corresponds to TRBD2 (7 bases). Germline V gene sequence: CDR1 SGHTA, CDR2 FQGNSA. V shed 4 bases and J shed 2 bases, with 21 bases lying between them. The CDR3 length is 18 residues. The full variable domain, in which reference TRBV7-2 and TRBJ2-1 provide the parts outside the CDR3, is GAGVSQSPSNKVTEKGKDVELRCDPISGHTALYWYRQSLGQGLEFLIYFQGNSAPDKSGLPSDRFSAERTGGSVSTLTIQRTQQEDSAVYLCASSSPGRGEGAYNEQFFGPGTRLTVL.

This sequence joins TRBV19 and TRBJ2-5, with 7 bases aligning to TRBD2. CDR3 length equals 15 residues. V lost 4 bases to trimming and J lost 2 bases; unmatched junction nucleotides: 7. The germline V gene has CDR1 LNHDA and CDR2 SQIVND (reference sequence). This CDR3 reads CASSTNSGRQETQYF. The CDR3 DNA reads TGTGCCAGTAGTACGAATTCCGGGAGGCAAGAGACCCAGTACTTC.

This chain joins TRBV6-5 and TRBJ1-6; 8 bases fit TRBD1. Losses at the gene ends were 6 bases for V and 7 bases for J; bases not matched to a gene: 8. The CDR3 has 15 amino acids. Looked up from germline, CDR1 is MNHEY and CDR2 is SVGAGI. The CDR3, as DNA: TGTGCCAGCAGACGAACCGGGACAGGCAATTCACCCCTCCACTTT. Translation: CASRRTGTGNSPLHF.

This clone was picked up a small number of times. The gene calls are TRBV9 and TRBJ2-7, with D perhaps TRBD2 (7 bases). The CDR3 has 16 amino acids. Germline values: CDR1 SGDLS, CDR2 YYNGEE. V was trimmed by 0 bases and J by 0 bases, leaving 13 bases between them. The CDR3 nucleotides read TGTGCCAGCAGCGTAGGTGGCGGGGGCCTCTCCTACGAGCAGTACTTC. It is translated as CASSVGGGGLSYEQYF.

This clone was observed a handful of times. The rearrangement joins TRBV25-1 to TRBJ2-4, with D tentatively TRBD2 (6 bases). Trimming stripped 0 bases from V and 0 bases from J, with 12 bases between. The V gene's germline CDR1 is MGHDK and CDR2 SYGVNS. The length of the CDR3 is 17 residues. DNA of the CDR3: TGTGCCAGCAGTGAATATGAGGCGGGGCTAGCCAAAAACATTCAGTACTTC. This encodes CASSEYEAGLAKNIQYF.

The chain is built from TRBV6-4 and TRBJ2-3; D might be TRBD2 (7 bases). CDR3 length: 16 residues. V was shortened by 4 bases and J by 1 base, with 15 bases between the two germline ends. Germline V gene lookup returns CDR1 MRHNA and CDR2 SNTAGT. The CDR3: CASSAAGGGRTDTQYF. The CDR3 DNA follows: TGTGCCAGCAGTGCGGCAGGCGGGGGCCGCACAGATACGCAGTATTTT.

This clone was observed a few times. The chain recombines TRBV19 with TRBJ2-2; 10 positions agree with TRBD2. The ends lost 1 base at V and 4 bases at J; junction bases unmatched: 3. Germline values: CDR1 LNHDA, CDR2 SQIVND (reference sequence). CDR3 length: 16 amino acids. The chain's CDR3 is CASSIATSGTTGELFF. In DNA form, the CDR3 reads TGTGCCAGTAGTATAGCAACTAGCGGGACCACCGGGGAGCTGTTTTTT.

CDR3 sequence reads: CATREGARNQPQHF. The CDR3 DNA is TGTGCCACTAGGGAAGGGGCGCGCAATCAGCCCCAGCATTTT. V is TRBV19 and J is TRBJ1-5; perhaps TRBD1 as D (5 bases). Germline V gives CDR1 LNHDA, CDR2 SQIVND (reference sequence). V dropped 10 bases and J dropped 2 bases, with 15 bases sitting between them. The CDR3 loop spans 14 amino acids. The full variable domain, completed using reference TRBV19 and TRBJ1-5, is DGGITQSPKYLFRKEGQNVTLSCEQNLNHDAMYWYRQDPGQGLRLIYYSQIVNDFQKGDIAEGYSVSREKKESFPLTVTSAQKNPTAFYLCATREGARNQPQHFGDGTRLSIL.

The chain recombines TRBV5-4 with TRBJ1-1; 7 bases are a match to TRBD1. V was pared by 4 bases and J by 1 base, with 10 bases of the junction left unmatched. The CDR3 runs 16 residues. The germline CDR1 and CDR2 sequences are SGHNT and YYREEE (reference sequence). CDR3 residues: CASSMGSGTANTEAFF. In DNA form, the CDR3 reads TGTGCCAGCAGCATGGGGTCCGGGACAGCGAACACTGAAGCTTTCTTT.

This chain links TRBV11-2 with TRBJ1-2, with TRBD1 matching over 7 bases. Germline V gene sequence: CDR1 SGHAT, CDR2 FQNNGV. With 3 bases clipped from V and 6 bases from J, the junction kept 19 bases outside the gene matches. The CDR3 has 18 residues. The CDR3 protein is CASSLGVDRFRPENGYTF. CDR3 sequence (DNA): TGTGCCAGCAGCTTGGGGGTGGACAGGTTTCGCCCAGAAAATGGCTACACCTTC.

In this sample, this clone turned up a few times. CDR3 loop: CASSPTGGLGAFF. CDR3 DNA sequence: TGTGCCAGCAGCCCGACGGGGGGATTGGGTGCTTTCTTT. This rearrangement joins TRBV9 to TRBJ1-1; D may be TRBD1 (5 bases). V lost 4 bases and J lost 11, with 18 bases in between. CDR1 is SGDLS, CDR2 YYNGEE, per germline. This CDR3 has 13 residues. Full variable domain (rest looked up from reference TRBV9 and TRBJ1-1): DSGVTQTPKHLITATGQRVTLRCSPRSGDLSVYWYQQSLDQGLQFLIQYYNGEERAKGNILERFSAQQFPDLHSELNLSSLELGDSALYFCASSPTGGLGAFFGQGTRLTVV.

The chain recombines TRBV11-3 with TRBJ2-1, with 8 bases fitting TRBD2. CDR1 and CDR2 (germline): SGHNT, YENEEA. CDR3 length: 13 residues. With V trimmed by 6 bases and J by 5 bases, 3 bases remained unmatched. CDR3 DNA: TGTGCCAGCAGATTCGGGGGGGACAATGAGCAGTTCTTC. The encoded protein is CASRFGGDNEQFF.

The V and J genes are TRBV18 and TRBJ2-7, with D maybe TRBD1 (6 bases). Trimming removed 3 bases from V and 6 bases from J, with 18 bases in between. The CDR3 runs 15 residues. Germline V gene sequence: CDR1 KGHSH, CDR2 LQKENI. The CDR3 nucleotides are TGTGCCAGCTCACCGAACAGGGCTGATACGGGCGAGCAGTACTTC. Amino acid sequence: CASSPNRADTGEQYF.

The chain uses TRBV19 and TRBJ2-5; 8 nucleotides agree with TRBD2. Trimming cost V 10 bases and J 1 base; bases outside gene matches: 5. The CDR3 is 13 residues long. Looked up from germline, CDR1 is LNHDA and CDR2 is SQIVND (reference sequence). The CDR3 DNA follows: TGTGCCACCACCGGGACTAGCCAAGAGACCCAGTACTTC. Translating it yields CATTGTSQETQYF.

This clone has just a few counts. The rearrangement links TRBV7-9 to TRBJ1-2; unclear D gene. Trimming took 6 bases from V and 1 from J, leaving 9 bases between them. The CDR3 consists of 13 residues. CDR1 is SEHNR, CDR2 FQNEAQ, per germline (reference sequence). For the CDR3, the DNA is TGTGCCAGCAGGAGAGGACTTAACTATGGCTACACCTTC. Translating it yields CASRRGLNYGYTF.

The rearrangement joins TRBV7-9 to TRBJ2-2; 9 bases fit TRBD1. V was clipped by 1 base and J by 2 bases; unmatched bases: 8. From germline, CDR1 is SEHNR and CDR2 FQNEAQ (reference sequence). The CDR3 has 18 amino acids. The CDR3 region has the DNA TGTGCCAGCAGCTTAGTACCGCCGGGACAGGGAAACACCGGGGAGCTGTTTTTT. Encoded protein: CASSLVPPGQGNTGELFF.

There are a few counts of this clone. J is TRBJ1-4 and V is TRBV7-2; 7 nucleotides line up with TRBD1. This CDR3 has 15 amino acids. Trimming took 4 bases from V and 8 from J; bases not matched to a gene: 10. CDR1 SGHTA and CDR2 FQGNSA come from the germline V gene. CDR3: CASSSQRQGWEKLFF. In nucleotides, the CDR3 is TGTGCCAGCAGCTCGCAGAGACAGGGCTGGGAAAAACTGTTTTTT.

This chain joins TRBV4-3 and TRBJ1-5; a weak D match, TRBD1 (6 bases). Germline values: CDR1 LGHNA, CDR2 YSLEER. V gave up 2 bases and J gave up 9 bases, with 11 bases separating them. The CDR3 runs to 13 residues. The CDR3 DNA is TGCGCCAGCAGCCAAAACAGGGCGCTGCCCCAGCATTTT. Translation: CASSQNRALPQHF.

The chain recombines TRBV19 with TRBJ2-3, with D maybe TRBD1 (5 bases). The CDR3 contains 14 residues. Deletions cut 4 bases from V and 0 bases from J, with 8 bases between. Germline V CDR1 and CDR2: LNHDA, SQIVND (reference sequence). The CDR3 DNA is TGTGCCAGTAGTAGGGCAGGGAGCACAGATACGCAGTATTTT. It is translated as CASSRAGSTDTQYF.

The V gene is TRBV5-1, the J gene TRBJ2-3; 7 nucleotides align to TRBD2. The germline V gene encodes CDR1 SGHRS and CDR2 YFSETQ. The CDR3 runs 16 residues. Trimming removed 0 bases from V and 1 base from J; junction bases left unmatched: 5. The CDR3 DNA follows: TGCGCCAGCAGCTTGGCCAGCAGCGGGGGCACAGATACGCAGTATTTT. Amino acid sequence: CASSLASSGGTDTQYF.

Written as DNA, the CDR3 is TGTGCCAGCAGTTATAAGCGGGGGCCCCAGCAGTACTTC. This translates into CASSYKRGPQQYF. This chain joins TRBV6-5 and TRBJ2-7, with 8 bases fitting TRBD2. The CDR3 has 13 amino acids. Germline V gives CDR1 MNHEY, CDR2 SVGAGI. V lost 3 bases, J lost 8 bases, and 6 bases stayed unmatched.

This clone was detected only a few times. V gene TRBV11-2 combines with J gene TRBJ2-1; 8 nucleotides line up with TRBD2. There are 16 residues in the CDR3. With V trimmed by 0 bases and J by 7 bases, 8 bases remained unmatched. Germline V gene sequence: CDR1 SGHAT, CDR2 FQNNGV. This CDR3 is CASSLDLGGGRNEQFF. The DNA of the CDR3 is TGTGCCAGCAGCTTAGATCTTGGCGGGGGGCGGAATGAGCAGTTCTTC.

J is TRBJ2-3 and V is TRBV14; D may be TRBD2 (7 bases). This CDR3 comprises 18 residues. The germline gives CDR1 SGHDN, CDR2 FVKESK. V lost 4 bases, J lost 3 bases, and 23 bases lay in between. The CDR3, as DNA: TGTGCCAGCAGCCCTCTGAAAGGGCGGGGGCCGAAGACAGATACGCAGTATTTT. Protein sequence: CASSPLKGRGPKTDTQYF.

This clone was seen more than once but under ten times. The CDR3 protein is CASSDGSATDTQYF. CDR3 DNA sequence: TGTGCCAGCAGTGACGGGAGTGCCACAGATACGCAGTATTTT. The J gene is TRBJ2-3, the V gene TRBV6-4; tentative D call: TRBD2 (5 bases). The germline V gene has CDR1 MRHNA and CDR2 SNTAGT. The V end was cut by 2 bases, the J end by 2 bases, with 8 bases between. The CDR3 loop spans 14 amino acids.

The chain is built from TRBV10-3 and TRBJ2-5, with D perhaps matching TRBD2 (7 bases). Germline V gene lookup returns CDR1 ENHRY and CDR2 SYGVKD. The CDR3 runs 15 residues. V lost 6 bases, J lost 3 bases, and 17 bases lay in between. CDR3 amino acids: CAISTGGQGKETQYF. The CDR3 DNA follows: TGTGCCATCAGCACGGGGGGCCAAGGAAAAGAGACCCAGTACTTC.